These T cell receptor beta chains were read from a single sample in a study of blood T cell repertoires in COVID-19. The method was immunoSEQ multiplex PCR; TCRdb's version includes in-frame clones alone and lacks a portion of them. The repertoire holds a few hundred thousand clones, with 85% as singletons. The sample consisted of PBMCs or T cells enriched from blood (not recorded which). These receptors were collected from a man aged 35 to 55 who had recovered from COVID-19. Both conserved end residues are part of each CDR3. A D gene is named only where the DNA matches it firmly. For some rows the clone size is stated as once, few or many, or as a class when expanded; others skip it.

clone size	V gene	D gene	J gene	CDR3 DNA	CDR3 protein
NA	TRBV4-1	TRBD1	TRBJ1-2	TGCGCCAGCGGACAGGAGGGATATGGCTACACCTTC	CASGQEGYGYTF
NA	TRBV13	NA	TRBJ2-4	TGTGCCAGCAGCGGAGCGGAGGGACTAAACATTCAGTACTTC	CASSGAEGLNIQYF
NA	TRBV5-1	TRBD1	TRBJ2-7	TGCGCCAGCAGCTTGACCCAGGGGGCTTACTACGAGCAGTACTTC	CASSLTQGAYYEQYF
NA	TRBV27	TRBD2	TRBJ2-1	TGTGCCGCCGGGGCCCTAGCGGGATATAGGGAGCAGTTCTTC	CAAGALAGYREQFF
NA	TRBV6-1	NA	TRBJ1-5	TGTGCCAGCAGTGGAGCAGGGGAGGTTCAGCCCCAGCATTTT	CASSGAGEVQPQHF
NA	TRBV5-1	NA	TRBJ2-1	TGCGCCAGCATGTATTACAATGAGCAGTTCTTC	CASMYYNEQFF
NA	TRBV7-9	TRBD1	TRBJ1-4	TGTGCCAGCAGCTTAGAATGGACAGGGGAGGAAAAACTGTTTTTT	CASSLEWTGEEKLFF
NA	TRBV9	NA	TRBJ1-1	TGTGCCAGCAGCGACGCTAATGAAGCTTTCTTT	CASSDANEAFF
NA	TRBV3-1/TRBV3-2	TRBD2	TRBJ2-7	TGTGCCAGCAGCCAGGGCGGGAGGGGAATTACTTACGAGCAGTACTTC	CASSQGGRGITYEQYF
NA	TRBV2	TRBD1	TRBJ2-7	TGTGCCAGCACAAGGACAGGCTACGAGCAGTACTTC	CASTRTGYEQYF
NA	TRBV30	TRBD1	TRBJ1-6	TGTGCCTGGTCAGCCGGGACAGCGCCGTATTCACCCCTCCACTTT	CAWSAGTAPYSPLHF
NA	TRBV11-2	NA	TRBJ2-2	TGTGCCAGCAGCCAGGGAGGTGTCGGGGAGCTGTTTTTT	CASSQGGVGELFF
NA	TRBV11-3	TRBD1	TRBJ1-6	TGTGCCAGCAGCTTGGGACAGCATAATTCACCCCTCCACTTT	CASSLGQHNSPLHF
once	TRBV30	TRBD1	TRBJ2-1	TGTGCCTGGAGTTGGACAGGAGAAAACAATGAGCAGTTCTTC	CAWSWTGENNEQFF
NA	TRBV19	NA	TRBJ1-2	TGTGCCAGTAGTATGTCACTAAACTATGGCTACACCTTC	CASSMSLNYGYTF
NA	TRBV18	TRBD1	TRBJ1-6	TGTGCCAGCTCAGGCGGACAGGGCTTGGGGTCACCCCTCCACTTT	CASSGGQGLGSPLHF
NA	TRBV9	NA	TRBJ2-3	TGTGCCAGCAGCGTAGCCGCCTCCCCTTACACCACAGATACGCAGTATTTT	CASSVAASPYTTDTQYF
once	TRBV12-3/TRBV12-4	TRBD2	TRBJ2-5	TGTGCCAGCAGGCTAGCGGGAGAAGAGACCCAGTACTTC	CASRLAGEETQYF
NA	TRBV7-2	NA	TRBJ1-2	TGTGCCAGCAGCCCCGCGGGCCTCAACTATGGCTACACCTTC	CASSPAGLNYGYTF
NA	TRBV9	TRBD2	TRBJ2-1	TGTGCCAGCAGCACGGGAGGAAGCGGGAGAGGGTACAATGAGCAGTTCTTC	CASSTGGSGRGYNEQFF
NA	TRBV28	NA	TRBJ2-7	TGTGCCAGCAGTTTAATCCAGTCTCGCTACGAGCAGTACTTC	CASSLIQSRYEQYF
NA	TRBV21-1	NA	TRBJ2-1	TGTGCCAGCAGCAACCAAAGACTAGCGGGAGGCCCTGCTTCCTACAATGAGCAGTTCTTC	CASSNQRLAGGPASYNEQFF
once	TRBV10-1	TRBD2	TRBJ2-7	TGCGCCAGCAGTGAAACTGGACTAGTAATCGACGAGCAGTACTTC	CASSETGLVIDEQYF
NA	TRBV28	NA	TRBJ1-5	TGTGCCAGCAGTTCCCCTCTGTCCAATCAGCCCCAGCATTTT	CASSSPLSNQPQHF
NA	TRBV29-1	TRBD1	TRBJ1-1	TGCAGCGGGGGACAGTCAAACACTGAAGCTTTCTTT	CSGGQSNTEAFF
NA	TRBV6-4	NA	TRBJ2-3	TGTGCCAGCAGGGTCCCGGGCGGGAGCACAGATACGCAGTATTTT	CASRVPGGSTDTQYF
NA	TRBV5-6	NA	TRBJ2-7	TGTGCCAGCAGCTTGGCTGGCAAACCTCCCTACGAGCAGTACTTC	CASSLAGKPPYEQYF
NA	TRBV10-1	TRBD1	TRBJ2-7	TGCGCCAGCAATGACCGGGACAGGGTCTACGAGCAGTACTTC	CASNDRDRVYEQYF
once	TRBV30	TRBD2	TRBJ2-1	TGTGCCTGGAGTAGGGGGAGCGGGAGGGGAGATGAGCAGTTCTTC	CAWSRGSGRGDEQFF
NA	TRBV28	NA	TRBJ1-1	TGTGCCAGCAGTCCTAGACAGATTGAAGCTTTCTTT	CASSPRQIEAFF
NA	TRBV7-2	TRBD1	TRBJ1-1	TGTGCCAGCAGCAGACAGGGATTCACTGAAGCTTTCTTT	CASSRQGFTEAFF
NA	TRBV13	TRBD2	TRBJ2-7	TGTGCCAGCAGCTCTCCCGGGACTAGCGGGAGTAACCACGAGCAGTACTTC	CASSSPGTSGSNHEQYF
NA	TRBV21-1	NA	TRBJ2-1	TGTGCCAGCAGCCACCGGAGGGGTTGCGGGTGTGCCTACAATGAGCAGTTCTTC	CASSHRRGCGCAYNEQFF
NA	TRBV24-1	NA	TRBJ1-4	TGTGCCACTAGCGAAACGGGGGCAACTAATGAAAAACTGTTTTTT	CATSETGATNEKLFF
NA	TRBV9	NA	TRBJ2-7	TGTGCCAGCAGCGCGGAAGGGGCCGAGCAGTACTTC	CASSAEGAEQYF
NA	TRBV5-1	NA	TRBJ2-7	TGCGCCAGCAGATATGGACTCGACGGCTACGAGCAGTACTTC	CASRYGLDGYEQYF
NA	TRBV4-1	NA	TRBJ2-7	TGCGCCAGCAGCCCCCGGGACACGACCTACGAGCAGTACTTC	CASSPRDTTYEQYF
NA	TRBV7-9	NA	TRBJ1-1	TGTGCCAGCAGCTTAGGTTGGGGGAGGGTTGCTGAAGCTTTCTTT	CASSLGWGRVAEAFF
NA	TRBV27	TRBD1	TRBJ1-2	TGTGCCAGCAGTTTTCAGGGGGCAGGGTATGGCTACACCTTC	CASSFQGAGYGYTF